This T cell receptor beta chain is from a study of T cells after yellow fever vaccination. Whole-study context: SMART-Seq v4 Ultra Low Input prepared the low-cell-number fractions.

V was shortened by 1 base and J by 8 bases, with 21 bases between the two germline ends. The CDR3 totals 16 residues. Germline CDR1 and CDR2: SGHRS and YFSETQ. This clonotype has more than one count but fewer than ten. Antigen: not known. Template switching with 5'RACE generated the TCR cDNA and added a universal primer site and UMIs. MiXCR, applied by TCRdb to the 5' RACE reads, yields one record per CDR3 protein. In the table there are fewer than 450,000 distinct CDR3 sequences, around a tenth of which are singletons. Study-wide points: Most primary-vaccination clones reappeared after the booster (more than 95% CD4, 88% CD8). One caveat is that FACS-sorted repertoires could contain abundant clonotypes contaminating from the bulk population.

This clonotype was obtained from a man aged 18 to 30 who received the YFV17D yellow fever vaccine. V gene TRBV5-1 combines with J gene TRBJ1-2, with TRBD1 as a possible D gene (6 bases). Here the sequenced sample was PBMCs, taken on the day of the first yellow fever vaccination. CDR3 DNA: TGCGCCAGCAGCTTGACTCACCAGGGATTCGGGGGCGGCTACACCTTC. Protein sequence: CASSLTHQGFGGGYTF.